These 11 T cell receptor beta chains were all obtained from the same sample, sequenced in a study of blood T cell repertoires in COVID-19. Some clones are missing from TCRdb's copy, which holds only in-frame ones; the method was immunoSEQ multiplex PCR. The table includes 200,000 to 300,000 clones, around 84% detected once. The sequencing input was peripheral blood. All receptors come from a man in his 60s with acute or convalescent COVID-19.

The chain uses TRBV27 and TRBJ2-7, with 7 nucleotides matching TRBD1. This CDR3 contains 16 residues. The V gene end was trimmed by 2 bases and the J gene end by 2 bases; junction bases not matched to a gene: 9. Per germline, CDR1 MNHEY and CDR2 SMNVEV (reference sequence). In DNA, the CDR3 is TGTGCCAGCAGTTTACAGGGGGTAGACAGTCCCTACGAGCAGTACTTC. Translating it yields CASSLQGVDSPYEQYF.

This clone was observed at least ten times. This chain joins TRBV6-4 and TRBJ2-5; 7 positions match TRBD2. The CDR3 has 15 residues. Germline V gene lookup returns CDR1 MRHNA and CDR2 SNTAGT. V dropped 5 bases and J dropped 2; count of bases not matched to a gene: 8. In DNA, the CDR3 is TGTGCCAGCAGTAGAGCAGCGGGGAGTCAAGAGACCCAGTACTTC. It yields the protein CASSRAAGSQETQYF.

This chain connects TRBV5-6 to TRBJ1-2, with 7 bases matching TRBD1. CDR3 size: 15 residues. Losses at the gene ends were 4 bases for V and 4 bases for J; bases not matched to a gene: 10. Germline V gene data show CDR1 as SGHDT and CDR2 as YYEEEE. DNA for the CDR3: TGTGCCAGCAGCATCTGGACAGGTGGAGCCTATGGCTACACCTTC. Its translation: CASSIWTGGAYGYTF.

This clone came up a few times. DNA of the CDR3: TGTGCCAGCTCGACAGGGGGCCGTTACGAGCAGTACTTC. It yields the protein CASSTGGRYEQYF. V is TRBV6-5 and J is TRBJ2-7, with 10 bases matching TRBD1. CDR3 length: 13 residues. The trim removed 8 bases at V and 4 bases at J, leaving 5 bases unmatched. Germline V gives CDR1 MNHEY, CDR2 SVGAGI.

Remarks on this clone: At one of its ends the junction is not consistent with the germline gene, which may arise from a read error. This chain connects TRBV6-1 to TRBJ1-5; a weak D match, TRBD1 (5 bases). Germline V gene sequence: CDR1 MNHNS, CDR2 SASEGT. This CDR3 contains 15 residues. As DNA, the CDR3 is TGTGCCAGCAATGAAGATCAGGGAAGCAATCAGCCCCAGCATTTT. It translates to CASNEDQGSNQPQHF.

The chain employs TRBV4-2 and TRBJ1-6; no firm D call. Per germline, CDR1 LGHNA and CDR2 YNFKEQ. The V end was cut by 4 bases, the J end by 8 bases, with 18 bases between. CDR3 length equals 16 residues. CDR3 DNA sequence: TGTGCCAGCAGCCCATCAAGTGTGGGAGGCGATTCACCCCTCCACTTT. This sequence encodes CASSPSSVGGDSPLHF.

The J gene is TRBJ1-1, the V gene TRBV6-5, with TRBD1 matching over 10 bases. V lost 4 bases and J lost 11; bases outside the gene matches: 7. Germline-derived CDR1 and CDR2 are MNHEY and SVGAGI. The CDR3 has 13 amino acids. The CDR3 DNA follows: TGTGCCAGCAGTTGGACAGGGGGAGGAGGGGCTTTCTTT. Amino acid sequence: CASSWTGGGGAFF.

The chain links TRBV7-3 to TRBJ2-5; 9 bases are a match to TRBD2. With 5 bases clipped from V and 5 bases from J, the junction kept 3 bases outside the gene matches. Per germline, CDR1 SGHTA and CDR2 FQGTGA. The CDR3 is made up of 13 amino acids. The CDR3 loop reads CASSPTSGETQYF. In DNA form, the CDR3 reads TGTGCCAGCAGCCCCACTAGCGGGGAGACCCAGTACTTC.

V and J are TRBV28 and TRBJ2-4; 9 bases map to TRBD1. Germline V gene lookup returns CDR1 MDHEN and CDR2 SYDVKM. Germline trimming cut 4 bases from V and 5 bases from J; bases unmatched to any gene: 6. The CDR3 contains 15 residues. In DNA form, the CDR3 reads TGTGCCAGCAGTTCACAGGGGGCGGGGGAAAACATTCAGTACTTC. Protein product: CASSSQGAGENIQYF.

V and J are TRBV7-2 and TRBJ2-3; TRBD2 might be the D (6 bases). V was trimmed by 5 bases and J by 5 bases, leaving 14 bases between them. The germline V gene encodes CDR1 SGHTA and CDR2 FQGNSA. This CDR3 region has 14 residues. The CDR3 region is CASSPSGVVDTQYF. CDR3 DNA: TGTGCCAGCAGCCCGTCGGGAGTCGTAGATACGCAGTATTTT.

The chain couples TRBV29-1 to TRBJ2-2; D unresolved. The germline gives CDR1 SQVTM, CDR2 ANQGSEA. V lost 0 bases and J 4 bases, leaving 9 bases between the germline ends. This CDR3 has 14 residues. The CDR3 loop is CSVEEQLRTGELFF. The CDR3 DNA reads TGCAGCGTTGAAGAACAGCTGCGCACCGGGGAGCTGTTTTTT.